Listed here is a single T cell receptor beta chain. The antigen it recognizes is unknown. No base quality information exists; no much larger clone differs at one position. The data derive from a study of fetal regulatory T cell absence and autoimmunity (TCRdb year 2017). Describing the broader study: Exocrine pancreas autoimmunity was observed in the IPEX patients in the absence of clinical diabetes. Results the study describes overall, beyond this receptor: The oligoclonal enrichment was interpreted as support for antigen-driven autoimmunity in the pancreas before birth in IPEX syndrome. Compared with cord blood, the pancreas TCR compartment showed significant oligoclonal enrichment, and some top clones were enriched more than 100-fold. Cord blood and pancreas had broadly similar TRB gene family usage, resembling published neonatal and adult repertoires.

On the immunoSEQ human TCRbeta survey platform, TCRbeta CDR3 regions were amplified and barcoded with a two-step multiplex PCR. Libraries were sequenced on Illumina instruments, and IgH from the same samples was sequenced in parallel. Under the source paper's analysis protocol: To remove PCR and sequencing errors, raw reads were filtered against IMGT V, D, J definitions and grouped with a nearest-neighbor algorithm. Clones were defined by identical nucleotide sequence; differential abundance between tissues used per-clone Fisher exact tests with pFDR threshold p<0.01. Clones with frequencies too low for statistical inference were excluded by a minimum inclusion filter of 10 in either sample. The immunoSEQ Analyzer was used for pairwise clonal comparisons, and IMGT tools were used to assess gene family usage. As stored in TCRdb, this immuneACCESS dataset retains in-frame rearrangements with V and J assigned. A fraction of the clones does not appear; measured against another copy, unresolved V genes explain less than half of the discrepancy, and the remainder lacks a known reason. V and J calls and clone size are as listed in that table; D and trimming were resolved from the DNA. The table for this sample lists about 50,000 clones; about 79% of them were counted only once. The ten largest make up 0.41% of the sample.

In the germline V gene, CDR1 corresponds to SGHTA and CDR2 to FQGNSA. V and J lose 5 bases and 6 bases, and a span of 15 bases separates them. The CDR3 holds 14 amino acids from the cysteine to the phenylalanine. The read is trimmed to its CDR3 DNA, 42 bases read in frame from base 1. The DNeasy Blood and Tissue Kit was used to extract roughly 2-3.1 ug of genomic DNA from either umbilical cord blood or frozen pancreas. The chain employs TRBV7-2 and TRBJ2-3; tentative D gene TRBD1, with 6 bases matching. The sequenced material came from cord blood. This TCR derives from a newborn boy with IPEX syndrome. In nucleotide form, the sequence is TGTGCCAGCAGCCCTCTAGGGGGAAAGGATACGCAGTATTTT. It codes for CASSPLGGKDTQYF.